This TCR beta chain derives from a study of Graves' ophthalmopathy and Graves' hyperthyroidism. Study-wide findings and caveats: The model achieved 70.59% sensitivity and around 72% specificity for ophthalmopathy progression. Most expanded thyroid clonotypes above 0.001 frequency also appeared in blood.

Investigators amplified TCR beta CDR3 regions from RNA transcripts. First-round RT-PCR with HTBI primers preceded a second-round multiplex PCR. From the multiplex PCR reads, TCRdb called clonotypes with MiXCR, one entry per CDR3 protein. The sample includes almost 400,000 distinct CDR3 sequences, around 19% seen only once; the top ten take 1.5% to 2%. The CDR3 totals 18 residues. CDR1 is MNHEY and CDR2 is SMNVEV in the germline V gene (reference sequence). V shed 3 bases, J shed 3 bases, and the junction held 9 bases outside the gene matches. This clonotype has a count of ten or more. What it binds is unknown.

The chain is built from TRBV27 and TRBJ2-5, with 14 bases fitting TRBD2. The sequenced material came from peripheral blood. The sequence was obtained from a woman aged 18-29 years with Graves' ophthalmopathy. The CDR3 region has the DNA TGTGCCAGCAGTTTGAGGACTAGCGGGGGGATAGGGAAAGAGACCCAGTACTTC. This sequence encodes CASSLRTSGGIGKETQYF.